Reported below is one T cell receptor (beta chain). The antigen remains undetermined. Other DNA sequences in this specimen translate into the identical CDR3. Per germline, CDR1 ENHRY and CDR2 SYGVKD. V lost 4 bases, J lost 4 bases, and 4 bases stayed unmatched. The CDR3 has 14 amino acids. The table came from immunoSEQ multiplex PCR; TCRdb's copy has only in-frame clones and leaves some out. The table shows 200,000 or so clones, with approximately 82% occurring only once. This sample is drawn from a study of cytomegalovirus exposure and HLA in healthy donors. About the research overall: It was reported in a later analysis that the same platform had been used for the 120 validation repertoires as for the 550 to 750 first-cohort repertoires. The study's findings and limits: Most TCR sequences proved rare, with some public TCRs found in many donors. A later analysis found first-cohort TCR clusters tended to co-occur in the approximately 120 validation repertoires.

The clonotype originates from a woman in her twenties or thirties in good health and CMV-seropositive. Sequencing used PBMCs. The rearrangement uses TRBV10-3 and TRBJ2-7, with 10 bases matching TRBD1. The DNA of the CDR3 is TGTGCCATCAGTGGGGGACAGGGGAATTACGAGCAGTACTTC. Amino acid sequence: CAISGGQGNYEQYF.